The 9 T cell receptor beta chains given below trace back to one sample, sequenced in a study of T-cell memory formation after mild COVID-19. TCRdb reanalysed the 5' RACE reads using MiXCR and keeps one entry per CDR3 protein. This table has over 120,000 distinct CDR3 sequences, about 25% appearing once. Sequenced sample: PBMCs or a T cell subset sorted from them (not recorded which). The receptors were sampled from an adult woman who had mild COVID-19 (a few samples of this study predate the infection). Cell type and time point are not known.

This clonotype was detected only a few times. V gene TRBV7-6 combines with J gene TRBJ2-7; D is undetermined. This CDR3 is built from 15 residues. V lost 1 base and J lost 1, with 11 bases in between. Germline V gene sequence: CDR1 SGHVS, CDR2 FNYEAQ. In DNA, the CDR3 is TGTGCCAGCAGCTTAGGATTATCGGAGTCCTACGAGCAGTACTTC. Protein: CASSLGLSESYEQYF.

The chain couples TRBV12-3 or TRBV12-4 to TRBJ1-5, with D unresolved. Trimming removed 7 bases from V and 6 bases from J, with 13 bases in between. This CDR3 spans 13 amino acids. CDR3 nucleotide sequence: TGTGCCAGCACCTTGGGATCCGGTCAGCCCCAGCATTTT. It yields the protein CASTLGSGQPQHF.

The V and J genes are TRBV4-1 and TRBJ2-7; 8 nucleotides agree with TRBD2. With V trimmed by 0 bases and J by 2 bases, 6 bases remained unmatched. CDR1 MGHRA and CDR2 YSYEKL come from the germline V gene. This CDR3 spans 16 amino acids. CDR3 DNA: TGCGCCAGCAGCCAAGAGCCGGGACTAGACACCTACGAGCAGTACTTC. It yields the protein CASSQEPGLDTYEQYF.

This clonotype occurred a few times. The V and J genes are TRBV4-2 and TRBJ2-7, with unresolved D. CDR1 is LGHNA, CDR2 YNFKEQ, per germline. The CDR3 runs to 17 residues. V shed 0 bases and J shed 3 bases, with 18 bases lying between them. In DNA form, the CDR3 reads TGTGCCAGCAGCCAAGAGTCGTCAATCCTCGGCAGCTACGAGCAGTACTTC. Translation gives CASSQESSILGSYEQYF.

This clonotype has a handful of counts. J is TRBJ1-1 and V is TRBV6-5; D remains unclear. Trimming left V 2 bases short and J 5 bases short, with 18 bases between. From germline, CDR1 is MNHEY and CDR2 SVGAGI. The CDR3 consists of 16 residues. The CDR3 here is CASSYIRGRRVTEAFF. For the CDR3, the DNA is TGTGCCAGCAGTTACATCCGCGGCAGGAGAGTTACTGAAGCTTTCTTT.

This clonotype was found once. This rearrangement joins TRBV7-9 to TRBJ2-3; TRBD2 agrees at 14 bases. Germline CDR1 reads SEHNR; CDR2 reads FQNEAQ (reference sequence). V trimming: 1 base; J trimming: 6 bases; junction bases outside the gene matches: 6. This CDR3 is built from 17 residues. The CDR3 nucleotides read TGTGCCAGCAGCTTAGGGGGACTAGCGGGAGATGTGGATACGCAGTATTTT. It encodes CASSLGGLAGDVDTQYF. Full variable domain (missing parts from reference TRBV7-9 and TRBJ2-3): DTGVSQNPRHKITKRGQNVTFRCDPISEHNRLYWYRQTLGQGPEFLTYFQNEAQLEKSRLLSDRFSAERPKGSFSTLEIQRTEQGDSAMYLCASSLGGLAGDVDTQYFGPGTRLTVL.

This clonotype appeared a few times. The V and J genes are TRBV7-9 and TRBJ2-1, with 10 bases fitting TRBD2. The CDR3 has 16 amino acids. Per germline, CDR1 SEHNR and CDR2 FQNEAQ (reference sequence). With V trimmed by 3 bases and J by 10 bases, 12 bases remained unmatched. The CDR3 DNA reads TGTGCCAGCAGCTTCCCAACCGAGCGGGAGGGCCGGGAGCAGTTCTTC. This gives the protein CASSFPTEREGREQFF. The full variable domain, completed using reference TRBV7-9 and TRBJ2-1, is DTGVSQNPRHKITKRGQNVTFRCDPISEHNRLYWYRQTLGQGPEFLTYFQNEAQLEKSRLLSDRFSAERPKGSFSTLEIQRTEQGDSAMYLCASSFPTEREGREQFFGPGTRLTVL.

J is TRBJ2-3 and V is TRBV7-9; D ambiguous. CDR1 is SEHNR and CDR2 is FQNEAQ in the germline V gene (reference sequence). This CDR3 has 14 amino acids. The ends were cut back, 2 bases at V and 3 bases at J, with 9 bases in the middle. The CDR3 coding sequence is TGTGCCAGCAGCTTATCTGACTCTACAGATACGCAGTATTTT. It is translated as CASSLSDSTDTQYF.

This chain links TRBV29-1 with TRBJ2-7, with D perhaps TRBD1 (6 bases). The germline V and J ends were trimmed by 1 base and 3 bases, with 16 bases remaining between them. The CDR3 contains 15 residues. Germline-derived CDR1 and CDR2 are SQVTM and ANQGSEA. The chain's CDR3 is CSVEGTRTQGYEQYF. The DNA for the CDR3 is TGCAGCGTTGAAGGTACCCGGACACAGGGCTACGAGCAGTACTTC.